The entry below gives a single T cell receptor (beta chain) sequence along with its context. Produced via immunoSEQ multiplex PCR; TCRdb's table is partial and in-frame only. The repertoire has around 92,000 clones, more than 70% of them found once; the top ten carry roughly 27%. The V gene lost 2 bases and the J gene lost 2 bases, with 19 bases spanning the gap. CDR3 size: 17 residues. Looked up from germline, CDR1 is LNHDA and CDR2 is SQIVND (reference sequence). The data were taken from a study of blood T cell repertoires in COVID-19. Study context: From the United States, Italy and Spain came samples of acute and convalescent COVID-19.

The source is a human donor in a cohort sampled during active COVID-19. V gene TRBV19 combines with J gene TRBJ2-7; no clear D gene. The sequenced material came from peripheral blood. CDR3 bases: TGTGCCAGTAGTATAAGTGGCCGGCTGGAGCTGCCCTACGAGCAGTACTTC. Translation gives CASSISGRLELPYEQYF. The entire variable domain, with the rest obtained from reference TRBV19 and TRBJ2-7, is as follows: DGGITQSPKYLFRKEGQNVTLSCEQNLNHDAMYWYRQDPGQGLRLIYYSQIVNDFQKGDIAEGYSVSREKKESFPLTVTSAQKNPTAFYLCASSISGRLELPYEQYFGPGTRLTVT.